This T cell receptor (beta chain) was documented in a study of chemoradiotherapy in HPV16-positive cancers. Clones were sequenced by immunoSEQ multiplex PCR, and TCRdb holds only the in-frame ones, with some missing. The data show over 5,000 clones, with nearly 80% seen just once and approximately 38% held by the top ten. Germline CDR1 is MDHEN and CDR2 is SYDVKM. The CDR3 covers 12 residues. Germline trimming cut 6 bases from V and 7 bases from J; bases unmatched to any gene: 3. The sample was collected from a patient who underwent chemoradiotherapy. The receptor's source is a human donor with HPV-associated anogenital cancer. The rearrangement uses TRBV28 and TRBJ1-5; 7 nucleotides match TRBD1. This CDR3 is CASREGAQPQHF. The CDR3 nucleotides are TGTGCCAGCAGGGAGGGGGCCCAGCCCCAGCATTTT.